This T cell receptor (beta chain) appears in the sequencing data of a study of vaccination and CD4 T cells after COVID-19. The overall study: Control cultures used a CEFX viral epitope pool, an HIV-1 Nef peptide pool, or no peptide. General observations from the study: Median reactive clonotypes, those recognizing SARS-CoV-2, rose from 21 to 38, not significantly. When vaccine-specific clones from convalescent patients were examined, 304 of 307 were spike mono-reactive.

Germline CDR1 and CDR2: SGHNT and YYREEE (reference sequence). Trimming shortened V by 4 bases and J by 2 bases, and 9 bases separated the two germline ends. The CDR3 contains 13 residues. With regard to this clonotype: Its target is not known.

Treatment meaning: approximately 9-day PBMC culture with coronavirus spike peptide pools or control peptides (ViraFEST assay). CD4+ T-cell collection from the unexposed donor predated the COVID-19 pandemic (2011-2018). Under the ViraFEST approach, antigen-specific T cells were expanded with peptide pools and TCRs subsequently sequenced. An Oncomine TCR Beta short-read assay was used to sequence the DNA from cultured CD4+ T cells. CD4+ T cells were cultured, and genomic DNA was extracted from them. TCRdb ran MiXCR on the PCR reads and lists one entry per CDR3 protein. The sample lists approximately 9,400 distinct CDR3 sequences; around 33% were seen once.

The chain has TRBV5-4 and TRBJ1-1, with a weak D call TRBD1 (5 bases). This clonotype was sampled from a human donor in good health. Sequencing was done on a sample of CD4+ T cells from blood, cultured in vitro. The CDR3 is CASSPRGNTEAFF. CDR3 bases: TGTGCCAGCAGCCCTAGGGGAAACACTGAAGCTTTCTTT.